This T cell receptor (beta chain) was captured in a study of OX40 agonist ivuxolimab in advanced cancers. Regarding the study in general: The costimulatory receptor OX40 (CD134) was targeted by ivuxolimab, a fully human IgG2 agonistic monoclonal antibody. The purpose of peripheral TCRbeta sequencing was to test whether ivuxolimab changed TCR sequence diversity and led to clonal T-cell expansion. The paper reports the monotherapy dose-escalation portion (N of about 54 patients) of the phase I ivuxolimab trial. Intravenous ivuxolimab was administered to patients every 2 weeks at six dose levels: 0.01, 0.1, 0.3, 1.5, 3 and 10 mg/kg. Among the 52 dose-escalation patients, about 20 had hepatocellular carcinoma, around 15 melanoma, 9 renal cell carcinoma and 9 head and neck cancer. In the dose-escalation cohort, 82.7% of patients were male, and the mean age was approximately 60 years with a range of about 23 to 79. Patients were allowed to have had prior anti-PD-1, anti-PD-L1 or anti-CTLA-4 therapy, and 40% of the dose-escalation patients had been treated with checkpoint inhibitors. Partial responses occurred in three dose-escalation patients: two with cutaneous melanoma and one with hepatocellular carcinoma. What the authors observed across the whole study: After ivuxolimab, CD8+ T cells had more expanded clones than CD4+ T cells on average. At doses of 0.1 to 3.0 mg/kg, clonal expansion of both CD4+ and CD8+ T cells in blood was seen between baseline and week 6. Low levels of normalized T-cell clonal expansion were also seen in some patients who did not respond. Partial responders in the 0.1-3.0 mg/kg groups had among the lowest normalized peripheral clonal expansion, especially among CD8+ T cells. The antigen specificity of the peripheral T cells that underwent clonal expansion was not determined.

In the case of this clone: Its antigen has not been determined. Base quality data are lacking; no much larger clone is found one base away.

To sequence the TCRbeta CDR3 region, genomic DNA was isolated from the sorted cells. TCRbeta CDR3 regions were sequenced using the immunoSEQ Assay. TCRdb's version of the immuneACCESS table is confined to in-frame rearrangements and falls short of the full clone set. An unresolved V gene accounts for under half of the shortfall where checked; the remainder is of unknown origin. Present in this sample are about 70,000 clones, approximately 78% of which were seen just once. The ten largest make up 1.1% of the sample. The trial excluded patients who had a history of autoimmune disease or who were on systemic immunosuppression. In every dose cohort, peripheral blood was drawn for TCR sequencing at baseline, cycle 4 day 1, and cycle 7 day 1. The samples were taken from a phase I, first-in-human, multicenter, open-label dose-escalation trial of ivuxolimab. Adults with locally advanced or metastatic head and neck squamous cell, hepatocellular, melanoma or renal cell carcinoma were enrolled in the trial. Before TCR sequencing, CD4+ T cells and CD8+ T cells from peripheral blood were sorted into separate populations.

Counted from cysteine to phenylalanine, this CDR3 has 15 amino acids. The only DNA kept is the CDR3, 45 bases in frame from the first base. V drops 3 bases and J drops 3 bases, leaving 14 bases in between. The germline V gene provides CDR1 SGHNT and CDR2 YENEEA. Here the sequenced sample was CD4+ or CD8+ T cells sorted from blood, taken in a trial of the OX40 agonist ivuxolimab. Recombination connected TRBV11-3 to TRBJ2-5; no confident D gene assignment can be made. This TCR was sampled from an adult with an advanced solid tumor such as melanoma, head and neck, liver or kidney cancer. The DNA is as follows: TGTGCCAGCAGCTTGGCCCCCGGCACTGAAGAGACCCAGTACTTC. It specifies CASSLAPGTEETQYF.